This T cell receptor beta chain was sequenced for a study of blood T cell repertoires in COVID-19. Across the study: Recovered participants had two consecutive negative NP/OP PCR tests, healthcare professional clearance, or symptom resolution.

The V end lost 6 bases, the J end lost 2 bases, and 16 bases lay between the germline ends. Germline CDR1 SNHLY, CDR2 FYNNEI. The CDR3 length is 15 residues. Donors were grouped by their self-reported clinical history. Some clones are missing from TCRdb's copy, which holds only in-frame ones; the method was immunoSEQ multiplex PCR. Counted here are approximately 170,000 clones, 79% occurring once; the ten biggest clones make up about 20%. The TCR originated in a woman aged 65 to 85 in a cohort exposed to, infected with or recovered from COVID-19 (not recorded which). The genes are TRBV2 and TRBJ1-2, with a tentative D call TRBD1 (5 bases). Sequenced: PBMCs or T cells enriched from blood (not recorded which). The CDR3 spells CASSPDSVKNYGYTF. The DNA for the CDR3 is TGTGCCAGCAGCCCTGACAGCGTCAAGAACTATGGCTACACCTTC.